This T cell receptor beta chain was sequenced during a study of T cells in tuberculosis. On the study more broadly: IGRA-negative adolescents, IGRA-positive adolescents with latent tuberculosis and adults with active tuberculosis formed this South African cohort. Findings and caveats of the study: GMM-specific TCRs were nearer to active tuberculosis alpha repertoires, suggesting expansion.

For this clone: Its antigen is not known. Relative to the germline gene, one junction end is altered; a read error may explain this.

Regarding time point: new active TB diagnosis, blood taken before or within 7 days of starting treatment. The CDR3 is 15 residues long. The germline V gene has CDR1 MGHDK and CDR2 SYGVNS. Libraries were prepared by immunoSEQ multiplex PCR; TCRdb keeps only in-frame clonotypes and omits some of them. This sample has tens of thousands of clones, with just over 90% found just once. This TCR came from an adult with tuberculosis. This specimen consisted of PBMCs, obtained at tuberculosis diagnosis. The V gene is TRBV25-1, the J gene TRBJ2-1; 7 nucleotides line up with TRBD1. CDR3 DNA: TGTGCCAGCAGTGACGGGCAGGGGGACGACAAAGAGCAGTTCTTC. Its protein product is CASSDGQGDDKEQFF.